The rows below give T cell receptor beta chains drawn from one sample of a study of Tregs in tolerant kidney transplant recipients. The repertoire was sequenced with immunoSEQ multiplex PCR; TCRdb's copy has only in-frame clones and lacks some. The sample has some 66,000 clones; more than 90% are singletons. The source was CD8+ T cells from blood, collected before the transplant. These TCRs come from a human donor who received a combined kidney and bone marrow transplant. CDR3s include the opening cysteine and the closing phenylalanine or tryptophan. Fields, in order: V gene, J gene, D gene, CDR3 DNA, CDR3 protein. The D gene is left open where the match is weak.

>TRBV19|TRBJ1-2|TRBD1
TGTGCCAGTAGCCTGGGACAGTTCTATGGCTACACCTTC
CASSLGQFYGYTF
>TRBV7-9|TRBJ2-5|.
TGTGCCAGCAGCTTACAAGCGGGCCACCAAGAGACCCAGTACTTC
CASSLQAGHQETQYF
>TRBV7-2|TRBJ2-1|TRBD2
TGTGCCAGCAGCTTAGTTCTCCTAGCGGGAGGGCCCTCCTACAATGAGCAGTTCTTC
CASSLVLLAGGPSYNEQFF
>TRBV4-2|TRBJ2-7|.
TGTGCCAGCAGCCAAAACCGGGTCTCCTACGAGCAGTACTTC
CASSQNRVSYEQYF
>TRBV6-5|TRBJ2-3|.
TGTGCCAGCAGTTCCCCGGCAGGGACAGATACGCAGTATTTT
CASSSPAGTDTQYF
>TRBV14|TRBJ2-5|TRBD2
TGTGCCAGCAGCCAAGATCGGGAGGTACATGGGACCCAGTACTTC
CASSQDREVHGTQYF
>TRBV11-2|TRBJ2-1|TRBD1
TGTGCCAGCAGCTTAGGAGCAGGGGGCAATGAGCAGTTCTTC
CASSLGAGGNEQFF
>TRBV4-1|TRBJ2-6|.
TGCGCCAGCAGCCAAGTTTTGTATGGGGCCAACGTCCTGACTTTC
CASSQVLYGANVLTF
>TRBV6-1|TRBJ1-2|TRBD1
TGTGCCAGCAGCGGACAGGGTGCCAACTATGGCTACACCTTC
CASSGQGANYGYTF
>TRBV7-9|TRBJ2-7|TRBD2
TGTGCCAGCAGCCCTACTAGCGGGGGGGCCCGCCGGGGGGAGCAGTACTTC
CASSPTSGGARRGEQYF
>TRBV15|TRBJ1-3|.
TGTGCCACCAGCAGAGATAAAGGAGGGGGAAACACCATATATTTT
CATSRDKGGGNTIYF
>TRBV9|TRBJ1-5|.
TGTGCCAGCAGCGTAGGAGGGAGCAATCAGCCCCAGCATTTT
CASSVGGSNQPQHF
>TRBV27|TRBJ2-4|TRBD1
TGTGCCAGCAGCTCCCGGGACAGAAACATTCAGTACTTC
CASSSRDRNIQYF
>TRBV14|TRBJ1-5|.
TGTGCCAGCAGCCCAACGCGGTCGGGGCCCCAGCATTTT
CASSPTRSGPQHF
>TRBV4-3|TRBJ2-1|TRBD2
TGCGCCAGCAGCCAAGATGAGACTAGCGGCTACAATGAGCAGTTCTTC
CASSQDETSGYNEQFF